This note documents a single T cell receptor (beta chain) sequence. Its antigen is undetermined. 300,000 to 350,000 cells per CD8+ T cell subset were flow-sorted in triplicate. CD45RO-CCR7+CD27+CD95- marked naive CD8+ T cells. This sample was taken from a study of CXCR3-negative and CXCR3-positive naive CD8 T cells. General observations from the study: For memory CD8+ cells diversity was much lower, but both naive subsets had comparably high diversity. Naive cells that were CXCR3-negative or CXCR3-positive used TRBV-TRBJ genes alike, while memory cells diverged.

The libraries of TRB cDNA were constructed through 5' RACE using UMI labels. TCRdb reprocessed the 5' RACE reads and reports one entry per CDR3 protein, with no DNA. This sample's table has 46,000 or so distinct CDR3 sequences. The CDR3 runs to 13 residues. Per the germline V gene, CDR1 is PRHDT and CDR2 is FYEKMQ (reference sequence). The V gene is TRBV13, the J gene TRBJ1-4; TCRdb reports TRBD1, a call that lacks DNA to check it against. The sample taken for sequencing was naive CXCR3- CD8+ T cells from blood. Subset here: CD45RO-CCR7+CD27+CD95- naive CD8+ T cells lacking CXCR3 (TNR3-). This sequence originates from a human donor in good health. Some clones in this sample may be carry-over from other donors' samples. This CDR3 is CASSPNPPEKLFF.